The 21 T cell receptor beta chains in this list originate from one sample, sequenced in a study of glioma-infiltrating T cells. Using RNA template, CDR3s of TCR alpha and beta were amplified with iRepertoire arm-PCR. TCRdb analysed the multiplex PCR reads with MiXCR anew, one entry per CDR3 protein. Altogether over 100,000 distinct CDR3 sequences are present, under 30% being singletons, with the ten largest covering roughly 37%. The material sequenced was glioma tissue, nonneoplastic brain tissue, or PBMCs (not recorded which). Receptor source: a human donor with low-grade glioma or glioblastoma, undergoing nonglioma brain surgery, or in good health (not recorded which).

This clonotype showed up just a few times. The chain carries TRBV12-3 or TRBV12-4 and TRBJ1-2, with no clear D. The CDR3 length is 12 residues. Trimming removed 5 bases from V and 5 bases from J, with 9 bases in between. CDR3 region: CASSPNPYGYTF. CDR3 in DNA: TGTGCCAGCAGTCCGAACCCGTATGGCTACACCTTC.

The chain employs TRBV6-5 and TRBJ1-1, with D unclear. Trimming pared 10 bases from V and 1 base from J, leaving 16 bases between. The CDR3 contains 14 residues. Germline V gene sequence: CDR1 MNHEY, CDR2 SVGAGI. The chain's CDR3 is CANRWPGENTEAFF. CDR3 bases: TGTGCCAACCGATGGCCCGGCGAGAACACTGAAGCTTTCTTT.

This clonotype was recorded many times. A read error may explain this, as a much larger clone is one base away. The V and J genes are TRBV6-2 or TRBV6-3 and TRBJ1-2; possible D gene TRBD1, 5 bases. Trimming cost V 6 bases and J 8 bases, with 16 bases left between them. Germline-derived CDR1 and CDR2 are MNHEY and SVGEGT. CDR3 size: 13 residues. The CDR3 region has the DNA TGTGCCAGCAGGTTGGGCAGGGCCGAGGGCTACACCTTC. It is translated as CASRLGRAEGYTF.

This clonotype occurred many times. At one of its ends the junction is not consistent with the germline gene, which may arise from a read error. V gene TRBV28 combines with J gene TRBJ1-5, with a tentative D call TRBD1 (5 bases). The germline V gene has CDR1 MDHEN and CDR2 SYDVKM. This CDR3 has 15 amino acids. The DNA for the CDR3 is TGTGCCAGCAATTTAGGGGTCCCGACGAGTCAGCCCCAGCATTTT. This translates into CASNLGVPTSQPQHF.

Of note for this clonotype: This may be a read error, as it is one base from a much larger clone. The CDR3, as DNA: TGCGCCAGCAGACACCAGGGGAACACTGAAGCTTTCTTT. Amino acids: CASRHQGNTEAFF. The chain employs TRBV6-5 and TRBJ1-1; TRBD1 is a possible D gene (5 bases). This CDR3 region has 13 residues. Looked up from germline, CDR1 is MNHEY and CDR2 is SVGAGI.

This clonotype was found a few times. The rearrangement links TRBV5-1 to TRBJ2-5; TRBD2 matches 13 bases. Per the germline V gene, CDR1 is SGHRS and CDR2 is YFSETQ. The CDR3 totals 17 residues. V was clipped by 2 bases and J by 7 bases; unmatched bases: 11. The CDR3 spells CASSFAPGLAGQGTQYF. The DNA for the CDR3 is TGCGCCAGCAGCTTCGCCCCGGGACTAGCGGGACAGGGGACCCAGTACTTC.

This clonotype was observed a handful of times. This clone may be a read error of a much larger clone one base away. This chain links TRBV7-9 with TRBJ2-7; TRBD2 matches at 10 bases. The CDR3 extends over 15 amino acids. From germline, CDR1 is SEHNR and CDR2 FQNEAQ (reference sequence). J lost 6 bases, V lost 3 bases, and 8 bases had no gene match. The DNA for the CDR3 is TGTGCCAGCAGCTTCTCCCCTAGCGGGAGCGTCGAGCAGTACTTC. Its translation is CASSFSPSGSVEQYF.

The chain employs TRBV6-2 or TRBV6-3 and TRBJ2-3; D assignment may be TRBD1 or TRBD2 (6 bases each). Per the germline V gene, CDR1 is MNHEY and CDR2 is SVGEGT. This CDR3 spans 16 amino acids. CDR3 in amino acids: CVSRFRGGRGTDTQYF. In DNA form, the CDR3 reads TGTGTTAGTCGATTCAGGGGAGGAAGGGGAACAGATACGCAGTATTTT.

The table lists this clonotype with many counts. CDR3 coding DNA: TGTGCCAGCTCACCAGTGACAGGGAGTTTTAGAGACGAGCAGTACTTC. It is translated as CASSPVTGSFRDEQYF. V and J are TRBV18 and TRBJ2-7; TRBD1 matches at 7 bases. Germline V gene data show CDR1 as KGHSH and CDR2 as LQKENI. Trimming removed 2 bases from V and 5 bases from J; junction bases left unmatched: 12. The CDR3 covers 16 residues.

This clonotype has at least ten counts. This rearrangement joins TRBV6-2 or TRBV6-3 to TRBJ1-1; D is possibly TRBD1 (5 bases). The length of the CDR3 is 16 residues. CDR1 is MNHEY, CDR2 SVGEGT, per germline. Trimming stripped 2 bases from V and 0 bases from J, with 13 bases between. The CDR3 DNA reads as TGTGCCAGCAGTTACAACCAGGGCGACATGAACACTGAAGCTTTCTTT. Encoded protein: CASSYNQGDMNTEAFF.

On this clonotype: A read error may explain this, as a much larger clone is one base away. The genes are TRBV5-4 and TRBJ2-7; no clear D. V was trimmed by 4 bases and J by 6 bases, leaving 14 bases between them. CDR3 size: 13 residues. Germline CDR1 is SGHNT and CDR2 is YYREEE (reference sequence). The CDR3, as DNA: TGTGCCAGCAGCCCTGGCCCTACCTCCGAGCAGTACTTC. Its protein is CASSPGPTSEQYF.

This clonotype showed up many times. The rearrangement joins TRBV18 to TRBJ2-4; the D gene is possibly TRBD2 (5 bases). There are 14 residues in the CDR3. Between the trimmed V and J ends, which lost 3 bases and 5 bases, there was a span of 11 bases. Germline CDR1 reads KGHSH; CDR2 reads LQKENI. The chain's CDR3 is CASSPGNSQNIQYF. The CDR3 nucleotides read TGTGCCAGCTCACCCGGGAACTCCCAAAACATTCAGTACTTC.

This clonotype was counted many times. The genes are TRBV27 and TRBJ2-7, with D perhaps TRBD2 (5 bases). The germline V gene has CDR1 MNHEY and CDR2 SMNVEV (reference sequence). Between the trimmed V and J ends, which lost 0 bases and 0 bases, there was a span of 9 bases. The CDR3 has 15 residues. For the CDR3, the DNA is TGTGCCAGCAGTTTATCGGGTGGGAGCTCCTACGAGCAGTACTTC. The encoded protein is CASSLSGGSSYEQYF.

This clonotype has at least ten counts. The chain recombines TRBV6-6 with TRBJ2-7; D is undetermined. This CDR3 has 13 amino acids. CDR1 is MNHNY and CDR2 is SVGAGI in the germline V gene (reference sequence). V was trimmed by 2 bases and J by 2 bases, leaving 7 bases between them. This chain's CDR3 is CASSYDGAYEQYF. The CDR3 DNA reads TGTGCCAGCAGTTACGACGGAGCCTACGAGCAGTACTTC.

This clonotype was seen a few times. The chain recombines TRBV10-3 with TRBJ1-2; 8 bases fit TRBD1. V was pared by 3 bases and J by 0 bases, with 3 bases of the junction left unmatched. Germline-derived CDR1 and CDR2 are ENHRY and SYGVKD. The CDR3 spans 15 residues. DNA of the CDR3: TGTGCCATCAGTGAAGGGACAGGAGCTAACTATGGCTACACCTTC. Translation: CAISEGTGANYGYTF.

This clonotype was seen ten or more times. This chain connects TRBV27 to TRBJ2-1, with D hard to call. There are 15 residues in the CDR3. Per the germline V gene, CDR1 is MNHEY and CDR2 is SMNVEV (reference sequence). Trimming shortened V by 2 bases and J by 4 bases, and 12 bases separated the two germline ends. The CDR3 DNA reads TGTGCCAGCAGTTTAGAGCTTGGGGATTACAATGAGCAGTTCTTC. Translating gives CASSLELGDYNEQFF.

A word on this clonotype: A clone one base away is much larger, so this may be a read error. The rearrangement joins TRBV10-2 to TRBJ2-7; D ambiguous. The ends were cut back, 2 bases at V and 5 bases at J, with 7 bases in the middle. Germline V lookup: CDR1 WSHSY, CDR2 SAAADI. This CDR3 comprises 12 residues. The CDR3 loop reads CASSEITDEQYF. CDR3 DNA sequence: TGCGCCAGCAGTGAGATAACGGACGAGCAGTACTTC.

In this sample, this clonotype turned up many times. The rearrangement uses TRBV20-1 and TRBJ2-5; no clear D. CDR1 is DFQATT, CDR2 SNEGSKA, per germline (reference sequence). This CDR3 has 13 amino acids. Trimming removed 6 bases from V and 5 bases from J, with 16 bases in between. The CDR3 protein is CSASTPRAETQYF. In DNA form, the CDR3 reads TGCAGTGCAAGCACGCCTCGGGCGGAGACCCAGTACTTC.

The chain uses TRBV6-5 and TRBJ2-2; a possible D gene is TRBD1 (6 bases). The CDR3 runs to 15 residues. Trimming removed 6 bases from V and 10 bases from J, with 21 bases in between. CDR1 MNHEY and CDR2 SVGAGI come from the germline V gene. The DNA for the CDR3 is TGTGCCAGCAGCCGCTTGACAGGATTGACCAAGGAGCTGTTTTTT. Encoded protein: CASSRLTGLTKELFF.

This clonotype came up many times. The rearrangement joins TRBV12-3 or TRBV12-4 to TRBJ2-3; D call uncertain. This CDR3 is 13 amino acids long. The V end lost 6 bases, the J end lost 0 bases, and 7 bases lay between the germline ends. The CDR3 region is CASSSVSTDTQYF. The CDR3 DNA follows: TGTGCCAGCAGCAGTGTCAGCACAGATACGCAGTATTTT.

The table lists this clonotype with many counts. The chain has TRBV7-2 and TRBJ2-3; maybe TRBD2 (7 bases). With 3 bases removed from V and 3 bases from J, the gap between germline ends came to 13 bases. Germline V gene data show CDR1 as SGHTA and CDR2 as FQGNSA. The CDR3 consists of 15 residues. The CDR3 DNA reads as TGTGCCAGCAGCTTCGGGGGGCCTCGGACAGATACGCAGTATTTT. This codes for CASSFGGPRTDTQYF.